This passage covers 29 T cell receptor beta chains from one sample sequenced in a study of blood T cell repertoires in COVID-19. Assay used: immunoSEQ multiplex PCR; TCRdb lists only in-frame clones, some missing. This table holds 150,000 to 200,000 clones, 70% to 90% found once. Sequencing input: peripheral blood. Every receptor here comes from a man aged 35-49 years who had recovered from COVID-19.

The V gene is TRBV7-2, the J gene TRBJ2-2, with D unresolved. This CDR3 is 16 amino acids long. Germline V gene data show CDR1 as SGHTA and CDR2 as FQGNSA. Trimming shortened V by 3 bases and J by 0 bases, and 11 bases separated the two germline ends. CDR3 in DNA: TGTGCCAGCAGCTTTAACGCTAGAGCGAACACCGGGGAGCTGTTTTTT. This sequence encodes CASSFNARANTGELFF.

The genes are TRBV7-2 and TRBJ2-5; 7 nucleotides line up with TRBD2. CDR1 SGHTA and CDR2 FQGNSA come from the germline V gene. With 10 bases clipped from V and 4 bases from J, the junction kept 9 bases outside the gene matches. The CDR3 is made up of 13 amino acids. CDR3 sequence reads: CATCTGGRETQYF. As DNA, the CDR3 is TGTGCCACCTGCACGGGAGGTCGAGAGACCCAGTACTTC.

V gene TRBV20-1 combines with J gene TRBJ2-7; D is perhaps TRBD2 (6 bases). CDR1 is DFQATT, CDR2 SNEGSKA, per germline (reference sequence). V was cut by 3 bases and J by 5 bases, with 14 bases left in between. This CDR3 is 13 amino acids long. CDR3 region: CSASTGSGDEQYF. Written as DNA, the CDR3 is TGCAGTGCTAGTACCGGGAGTGGTGACGAGCAGTACTTC.

This chain connects TRBV5-4 to TRBJ2-7; a weak D match, TRBD1 (5 bases). Looked up from germline, CDR1 is SGHNT and CDR2 is YYREEE (reference sequence). Trimming removed 0 bases from V and 1 base from J, with 8 bases in between. The CDR3 is 14 amino acids. The CDR3 spells CASSLVDSSYEQYF. In DNA form, the CDR3 reads TGTGCCAGCAGCTTGGTTGACAGTTCCTACGAGCAGTACTTC.

As concerns this clone: At the DNA level, this CDR3 is encoded by other sequences in the same sample as well. The V call is TRBV2, the J call TRBJ1-2; 8 bases line up with TRBD1. V shed 6 bases and J 0 bases; nucleotides not matched to a gene: 3. Germline CDR1 reads SNHLY; CDR2 reads FYNNEI. The CDR3 is made up of 14 amino acids. DNA for the CDR3: TGTGCCAGCAGAGAGGACAGGGCTAACTATGGCTACACCTTC. It specifies CASREDRANYGYTF.

A few counts support this clone. The chain is built from TRBV18 and TRBJ2-7, with TRBD2 identical over 14 bases. V dropped 2 bases and J dropped 0; count of bases not matched to a gene: 3. Per germline, CDR1 KGHSH and CDR2 LQKENI. The CDR3 is 17 amino acids. The CDR3 protein is CASSPTGLAGGSYEQYF. The CDR3 DNA sequence: TGTGCCAGCTCACCAACTGGACTAGCGGGGGGCTCCTACGAGCAGTACTTC.

V gene TRBV5-1 combines with J gene TRBJ2-1, with D maybe TRBD2 (5 bases). This CDR3 comprises 13 residues. Germline CDR1 and CDR2: SGHRS and YFSETQ. The V gene lost 7 bases and the J gene lost 1 base, with 9 bases spanning the gap. CDR3 bases: TGCGCCAGCGGACTGACGTCCTACAATGAGCAGTTCTTC. This gives the protein CASGLTSYNEQFF.

This chain links TRBV28 with TRBJ2-3; D might be TRBD2 (6 bases). There are 15 residues in the CDR3. Germline V CDR1 and CDR2: MDHEN, SYDVKM. V lost 3 bases and J 1 base, leaving 11 bases between the germline ends. This chain's CDR3 is CASSLRRRGTDTQYF. The CDR3 DNA is TGTGCCAGCAGTTTGAGAAGGAGGGGCACAGATACGCAGTATTTT.

This sequence joins TRBV28 and TRBJ2-5; 8 bases map to TRBD2. The V gene end was trimmed by 5 bases and the J gene end by 5 bases; junction bases not matched to a gene: 4. CDR1 MDHEN and CDR2 SYDVKM come from the germline V gene. The CDR3 consists of 13 residues. The CDR3 DNA sequence: TGTGCCAGCAGTCTAAGCGGGAGTGAGACCCAGTACTTC. This translates into CASSLSGSETQYF.

This chain joins TRBV6-5 and TRBJ1-1, with 9 bases that match TRBD1. The CDR3 length is 14 residues. Trimming cost V 6 bases and J 2 bases; bases outside gene matches: 4. From germline, CDR1 is MNHEY and CDR2 SVGAGI. CDR3 sequence (DNA): TGTGCCAGCAGCAAACAGGGGGCTAACACTGAAGCTTTCTTT. Amino acid sequence: CASSKQGANTEAFF.

V and J are TRBV30 and TRBJ2-5; perhaps TRBD1 as D (6 bases). Per germline, CDR1 GTSNPN and CDR2 SVGIG (reference sequence). V was trimmed by 2 bases and J by 7 bases, leaving 14 bases between them. The CDR3 length is 13 residues. The CDR3, as DNA: TGTGCCTGGAGTTTGGGGGCCTCAGGGACCCAGTACTTC. It specifies CAWSLGASGTQYF.

The V and J genes are TRBV4-3 and TRBJ2-2; a weak D match, TRBD1 (5 bases). This CDR3 contains 16 residues. CDR1 is LGHNA and CDR2 is YSLEER in the germline V gene. V lost 0 bases and J lost 6, with 14 bases in between. This CDR3 is CASSQDRGYWAGELFF. The CDR3 coding sequence is TGCGCCAGCAGCCAAGATAGGGGTTACTGGGCCGGGGAGCTGTTTTTT.

J is TRBJ1-1 and V is TRBV11-2, with D maybe TRBD1 (5 bases). CDR1 is SGHAT, CDR2 FQNNGV, per germline. This CDR3 spans 14 amino acids. Trimming removed 2 bases at V and 4 bases at J, with 11 bases between. Here the CDR3 DNA reads TGTGCCAGCAGCTTACTTTCGGGGGGCACTGAAGCTTTCTTT. This translates into CASSLLSGGTEAFF.

The V and J genes are TRBV4-3 and TRBJ1-5, with D possibly matching TRBD1 (5 bases). Germline V CDR1 and CDR2: LGHNA, YSLEER. Trimming took off 4 bases at V and 5 bases at J, with 15 bases between the two ends. This CDR3 has 15 amino acids. The CDR3 region is CASSRKHGGDQPQHF. The CDR3 DNA sequence: TGCGCCAGCAGCCGTAAGCACGGGGGGGATCAGCCCCAGCATTTT.

The rearrangement uses TRBV7-2 and TRBJ2-1, with TRBD1 identical over 7 bases. Trimming took 1 base from V and 12 from J; bases not matched to a gene: 3. Germline V gene sequence: CDR1 SGHTA, CDR2 FQGNSA. The CDR3 consists of 12 residues. The CDR3 loop is CASSLGWTGQFF. The CDR3 region has the DNA TGTGCCAGCAGCTTAGGTTGGACAGGGCAGTTCTTC.

The chain links TRBV14 to TRBJ2-1, with TRBD2 matching 7 bases. The CDR3 sequence is 16 residues long. V lost 4 bases, J lost 2 bases, and 8 bases stayed unmatched. CDR1 is SGHDN and CDR2 is FVKESK in the germline V gene. The CDR3 nucleotides read TGTGCCAGCAGCCCTCGGGGCGGGAGAGCCTACAATGAGCAGTTCTTC. This encodes CASSPRGGRAYNEQFF. Based on the CDR3 plus reference TRBV14 and TRBJ2-1, the full variable domain is EAGVTQFPSHSVIEKGQTVTLRCDPISGHDNLYWYRRVMGKEIKFLLHFVKESKQDESGMPNNRFLAERTGGTYSTLKVQPAELEDSGVYFCASSPRGGRAYNEQFFGPGTRLTVL.

This sequence joins TRBV20-1 and TRBJ1-1; D is undetermined. The CDR3 extends over 13 amino acids. The germline V gene encodes CDR1 DFQATT and CDR2 SNEGSKA (reference sequence). Deletions cut 3 bases from V and 0 bases from J, with 8 bases between. The CDR3 spells CSASPDMNTEAFF. CDR3 nucleotides: TGCAGTGCTAGTCCCGACATGAACACTGAAGCTTTCTTT.

The genes are TRBV6-6 and TRBJ1-5; a weak D match, TRBD1 (5 bases). The CDR3 is made up of 16 amino acids. V was clipped by 8 bases and J by 1 base, with 18 bases between them. Germline lookup yields CDR1 MNHNY and CDR2 SVGAGI (reference sequence). The DNA for the CDR3 is TGTGCCAGCCGCACCGAGAGGCAGGGCAGCAATCAGCCCCAGCATTTT. As protein: CASRTERQGSNQPQHF.

V usage is TRBV5-6 and J usage is TRBJ1-5, with 7 nucleotides matching TRBD1. J lost 4 bases, V lost 3 bases, and 4 bases had no gene match. The CDR3 totals 14 residues. From germline, CDR1 is SGHDT and CDR2 YYEEEE. CDR3 protein: CASSSGQTNQPQHF. The CDR3 coding sequence is TGTGCCAGCAGCTCGGGACAGACTAATCAGCCCCAGCATTTT.

The rearrangement uses TRBV6-2 or TRBV6-3 and TRBJ2-7; unclear D gene. The CDR3 runs 11 residues. Germline lookup yields CDR1 MNHEY and CDR2 SVGEGT. Trimming cost V 4 bases and J 6 bases, with 7 bases left between them. This CDR3 is CASSSSGEQYF. For the CDR3, the DNA is TGTGCCAGCAGTTCGTCGGGCGAGCAGTACTTC.

The chain combines TRBV15 with TRBJ2-3; D gene ambiguous. The V end was cut by 0 bases, the J end by 5 bases, with 9 bases between. There are 14 residues in the CDR3. Germline CDR1 LNHNV, CDR2 YYDKDF (reference sequence). The CDR3 loop is CATSRDSAEDTQYF. The DNA for the CDR3 is TGTGCCACCAGCAGAGATTCCGCGGAAGATACGCAGTATTTT.

The chain joins TRBV4-2 to TRBJ2-7; D may be TRBD1 (5 bases). The V end lost 0 bases, the J end lost 6 bases, and 9 bases lay between the germline ends. Germline CDR1 is LGHNA and CDR2 is YNFKEQ. The CDR3 is 13 residues long. CDR3 DNA: TGTGCCAGCAGCCAAGAAACAGGTGTCGAGCAGTACTTC. This codes for CASSQETGVEQYF.

The rearrangement uses TRBV7-2 and TRBJ2-7, with 7 bases identical to TRBD2. This CDR3 region has 15 residues. Trimming took 5 bases from V and 3 from J; bases not matched to a gene: 10. Germline V gives CDR1 SGHTA, CDR2 FQGNSA. The CDR3 coding sequence is TGTGCCAGCAGCCACAGTGGACTAGACCTCTACGAGCAGTACTTC. Protein product: CASSHSGLDLYEQYF.

This clone was counted between two and nine times. The J gene is TRBJ2-1, the V gene TRBV27; D unresolved. Trimming took 7 bases from V and 4 from J, leaving 5 bases between them. The germline V gene encodes CDR1 MNHEY and CDR2 SMNVEV (reference sequence). The CDR3 spans 11 residues. This CDR3 reads CASKRYNEQFF. CDR3 coding DNA: TGTGCCAGCAAGAGGTACAATGAGCAGTTCTTC.

The chain carries TRBV28 and TRBJ1-6; 8 positions match TRBD1. CDR1 is MDHEN and CDR2 is SYDVKM in the germline V gene. CDR3 length: 14 amino acids. V was pared by 6 bases and J by 10 bases, with 8 bases of the junction left unmatched. CDR3 residues: CASSYQTGVSPLHF. Here the CDR3 DNA reads TGTGCCAGCAGCTACCAGACAGGGGTATCACCCCTCCACTTT.

The V and J genes are TRBV4-1 and TRBJ2-3; TRBD2 aligns across 7 bases. After removal of 4 bases from V and 3 bases from J, the junction contained 7 bases not matched to a gene. This CDR3 contains 15 residues. CDR1 and CDR2 (germline): MGHRA, YSYEKL. In DNA form, the CDR3 reads TGCGCCAGCAGCCGCGGGAGTGGGAGGACAGATACGCAGTATTTT. Amino acid sequence: CASSRGSGRTDTQYF.

This sequence joins TRBV30 and TRBJ2-2; TRBD2 aligns across 7 bases. Trimming cost V 5 bases and J 4 bases; bases outside gene matches: 16. CDR1 is GTSNPN and CDR2 is SVGIG in the germline V gene (reference sequence). The CDR3 loop spans 17 amino acids. Written as DNA, the CDR3 is TGTGCCTGGGGAAGGAGCCCCCCTAGCGGAACCACCGGGGAGCTGTTTTTT. Its translation: CAWGRSPPSGTTGELFF.

This sequence joins TRBV21-1 and TRBJ1-4; the table's D call TRBD1 went unverified against the DNA. TRBV21-1 is annotated as a pseudogene. The CDR3 covers 18 residues. CDR3 nucleotides: TGTGCCAGCAGCGTCAGGGGTCCCCGGGACAGGGATTGTGAAAAACTGTTTTTT. Protein product: CASSVRGPRDRDCEKLFF.

V is TRBV7-3 and J is TRBJ1-3; unclear D gene. CDR1 SGHTA and CDR2 FQGTGA come from the germline V gene. The CDR3 has 15 amino acids. V dropped 1 base and J dropped 0 bases, with 7 bases sitting between them. CDR3 region: CASSLIGGSGNTIYF. CDR3 coding DNA: TGTGCCAGCAGCTTAATCGGTGGCTCTGGAAACACCATATATTTT.